Sequencing of this T cell receptor (beta chain) was carried out in a study of CD8 T cells in ankylosing spondylitis. This clonotype has only a few counts. Antigen unknown. TCRdb used MiXCR to reprocess the 5' RACE reads, holding one entry per CDR3 protein. Counted here are roughly 230,000 distinct CDR3 sequences, under 20% occurring once; the ten biggest clones make up roughly a third. This CDR3 has 15 amino acids. V shed 4 bases and J 2 bases; nucleotides not matched to a gene: 7. Germline V lookup: CDR1 SGDLS, CDR2 YYNGEE. Study-level points and caveats: Researchers reportedly found disease-linked clones significantly enriched in matched ankylosing spondylitis synovial fluid. Previously reported in reactive arthritis synovial fluid and blood were some of the motif variants.

This receptor was identified in a male donor with ankylosing spondylitis or in good health (not recorded which). Specimen: blood, either unsorted or a sorted T cell fraction (not recorded which). The chain links TRBV9 to TRBJ2-3, with TRBD2 identical over 7 bases. The CDR3 here is CASSPERDYTDTQYF. The DNA for the CDR3 is TGTGCCAGCAGCCCCGAGCGGGACTACACAGATACGCAGTATTTT.